What follows are 18 T cell receptor beta chains derived from one specimen sequenced in a study of shared clonotypes between healthy human individuals. CD8 cells regarded as naive lacked CD45RO, were positively chosen for CCR7, and omitted terminally differentiated effector memory CD45RA+ cells. Repertoires were generated with immunoSEQ multiplex PCR, while TCRdb's copy carries only in-frame clones and drops some. Of around 2,000,000 clones in the sample, about 93% were seen once. Source material: naive CD8+ T cells from PBMCs. Receptor source: a man aged 18 to 30 in good health. Some clones in this sample may be carry-over from other donors' samples.

This rearrangement joins TRBV25-1 to TRBJ2-7; no firm D call. Germline loops: CDR1 MGHDK, CDR2 SYGVNS. V lost 5 bases to trimming and J lost 3 bases, with 2 bases between them. The CDR3 contains 10 residues. CDR3 in amino acids: CASSRYEQYF. The CDR3 region has the DNA TGTGCCAGCAGTCGCTACGAGCAGTACTTC.

The chain links TRBV15 to TRBJ2-2; D call uncertain. V lost 5 bases to trimming and J lost 1 base, with 11 bases between them. Germline loops: CDR1 LNHNV, CDR2 YYDKDF (reference sequence). The CDR3 runs 15 residues. The CDR3 loop is CATSLVQLNTGELFF. The DNA for the CDR3 is TGTGCCACCAGCCTGGTACAGCTGAACACCGGGGAGCTGTTTTTT.

This sequence joins TRBV6-5 and TRBJ1-4; D uncertain. The germline V gene has CDR1 MNHEY and CDR2 SVGAGI. V was clipped by 6 bases and J by 7 bases, with 12 bases between them. The CDR3 runs 13 residues. In nucleotides, the CDR3 is TGTGCCAGCAGAGGAGGTTTCGGTGAAAAACTGTTTTTT. As protein: CASRGGFGEKLFF.

This chain links TRBV27 with TRBJ2-1; D unresolved. The germline gives CDR1 MNHEY, CDR2 SMNVEV (reference sequence). V shed 3 bases and J shed 0 bases, with 9 bases lying between them. CDR3 length equals 15 residues. CDR3 protein: CASSLSTSSYNEQFF. For the CDR3, the DNA is TGTGCCAGCAGTTTGAGTACCAGCTCCTACAATGAGCAGTTCTTC.

The chain has TRBV7-9 and TRBJ2-5, with D unclear. The V gene lost 5 bases and the J gene lost 5 bases, with 12 bases spanning the gap. The CDR3 consists of 13 residues. The germline CDR1 and CDR2 sequences are SEHNR and FQNEAQ (reference sequence). The CDR3 spells CASSPETRETQYF. CDR3 bases: TGTGCCAGCAGCCCAGAAACCCGGGAGACCCAGTACTTC.

The chain combines TRBV7-8 with TRBJ2-7; 7 positions match TRBD1. There are 15 residues in the CDR3. Germline lookup yields CDR1 SGHVS and CDR2 FQNEAQ. J gave up 3 bases and V 0 bases, and 5 bases lay outside the gene matches. CDR3 bases: TGTGCCAGCAGCTTAGCCGGACAGGCTCGCTACGAGCAGTACTTC. This codes for CASSLAGQARYEQYF.

The chain carries TRBV7-8 and TRBJ1-2; D call uncertain. This CDR3 spans 16 amino acids. Trimming left V 4 bases short and J 2 bases short, with 17 bases between. Looked up from germline, CDR1 is SGHVS and CDR2 is FQNEAQ. The CDR3 DNA reads TGTGCCAGCAGCTACTCGTTGGATGCTCTAAACTATGGCTACACCTTC. This encodes CASSYSLDALNYGYTF.

A single count supports this clone. The V and J genes are TRBV7-9 and TRBJ2-3; a weak D match, TRBD1 (6 bases). Trimming left V 5 bases short and J 4 bases short, with 22 bases between. Per germline, CDR1 SEHNR and CDR2 FQNEAQ (reference sequence). The CDR3 runs 17 residues. For the CDR3, the DNA is TGTGCCAGCAGCGCGTTACGAAGTGGGACACTCGCAGATACGCAGTATTTT. Translated, it gives CASSALRSGTLADTQYF.

The chain couples TRBV4-3 to TRBJ2-3; D uncertain. Germline CDR1 LGHNA, CDR2 YSLEER. Trimming took off 0 bases at V and 0 bases at J, with 10 bases between the two ends. The CDR3 totals 16 residues. The CDR3 DNA reads TGCGCCAGCAGCCAAGATTGGCTACCTAGCACAGATACGCAGTATTTT. This translates into CASSQDWLPSTDTQYF.

The chain couples TRBV12-5 to TRBJ1-1, with 7 bases that match TRBD1. This CDR3 has 18 residues. The ends lost 3 bases at V and 4 bases at J; junction bases unmatched: 17. Germline loops: CDR1 LGHNT, CDR2 FRNRAP. DNA for the CDR3: TGTGCTAGTGGTTTTGAGGTGGTATGGGGACAGACTTTCACTGAAGCTTTCTTT. Its translation is CASGFEVVWGQTFTEAFF.

The chain is built from TRBV7-9 and TRBJ1-2, with D possibly matching TRBD1 (5 bases). The CDR3 extends over 16 amino acids. V was trimmed by 5 bases and J by 3 bases, leaving 19 bases between them. Germline CDR1 SEHNR, CDR2 FQNEAQ (reference sequence). The CDR3 sequence is CASSPPVVEGYYGYTF. As DNA, the CDR3 is TGTGCCAGCAGCCCACCGGTGGTGGAGGGGTACTATGGCTACACCTTC.

V is TRBV27 and J is TRBJ2-1; the D gene could be TRBD1 or TRBD2 (5 bases each). Germline V gene lookup returns CDR1 MNHEY and CDR2 SMNVEV (reference sequence). Trimming took off 6 bases at V and 2 bases at J, with 11 bases between the two ends. The CDR3 is 14 amino acids. The CDR3 reads CASRTGRTYNEQFF. In DNA form, the CDR3 reads TGTGCCAGCAGGACGGGACGGACCTACAATGAGCAGTTCTTC.

This chain joins TRBV5-4 and TRBJ1-1, with D possibly TRBD1 on 6 matching bases. Germline lookup yields CDR1 SGHNT and CDR2 YYREEE (reference sequence). CDR3 length: 15 residues. Trimming shortened V by 4 bases and J by 5 bases, and 18 bases separated the two germline ends. The CDR3 sequence: CASSQERGRRTEAFF. The CDR3 DNA sequence: TGTGCCAGCAGCCAAGAGAGGGGGAGACGGACTGAAGCTTTCTTT.

The chain has TRBV7-9 and TRBJ2-1; D is uncertain. There are 12 residues in the CDR3. The V end lost 6 bases, the J end lost 7 bases, and 10 bases lay between the germline ends. Germline loops: CDR1 SEHNR, CDR2 FQNEAQ (reference sequence). CDR3 in amino acids: CASSHAPNEQFF. The CDR3 DNA is TGTGCCAGCAGTCACGCCCCTAATGAGCAGTTCTTC.

This chain joins TRBV27 and TRBJ2-7; possible D gene TRBD2, 6 bases. This CDR3 has 13 amino acids. Germline loops: CDR1 MNHEY, CDR2 SMNVEV (reference sequence). The V end was cut by 6 bases, the J end by 3 bases, with 12 bases between. CDR3 in amino acids: CASRGGEGYEQYF. The CDR3 DNA sequence: TGTGCCAGCAGGGGGGGAGAAGGCTACGAGCAGTACTTC.

This clone has a single count. The gene calls are TRBV28 and TRBJ1-2; 7 bases map to TRBD1. The germline V gene has CDR1 MDHEN and CDR2 SYDVKM. With V trimmed by 4 bases and J by 5 bases, 16 bases remained unmatched. The CDR3 has 17 residues. CDR3 in amino acids: CASSSLSLGTENYGYTF. The CDR3 DNA reads as TGTGCCAGCAGTTCCCTCTCTCTCGGGACAGAAAATTATGGCTACACCTTC.

The gene calls are TRBV5-8 and TRBJ2-7; 10 bases fit TRBD2. The trim removed 4 bases at V and 7 bases at J, leaving 14 bases unmatched. Germline CDR1 reads SGHTS; CDR2 reads YDEGEE. The CDR3 has 16 residues. CDR3 DNA sequence: TGTGCCAGCAGCCCCTACTCCGGGACTAGCGTAGGGGAGCAGTACTTC. Amino acids: CASSPYSGTSVGEQYF.

This rearrangement joins TRBV4-2 to TRBJ2-7, with TRBD1 matching 10 bases. The V gene's germline CDR1 is LGHNA and CDR2 YNFKEQ. With V trimmed by 7 bases and J by 1 base, 4 bases remained unmatched. CDR3 size: 14 residues. CDR3 protein: CASTWDRGSYEQYF. The CDR3 region has the DNA TGTGCCAGCACCTGGGACAGGGGTTCCTACGAGCAGTACTTC.